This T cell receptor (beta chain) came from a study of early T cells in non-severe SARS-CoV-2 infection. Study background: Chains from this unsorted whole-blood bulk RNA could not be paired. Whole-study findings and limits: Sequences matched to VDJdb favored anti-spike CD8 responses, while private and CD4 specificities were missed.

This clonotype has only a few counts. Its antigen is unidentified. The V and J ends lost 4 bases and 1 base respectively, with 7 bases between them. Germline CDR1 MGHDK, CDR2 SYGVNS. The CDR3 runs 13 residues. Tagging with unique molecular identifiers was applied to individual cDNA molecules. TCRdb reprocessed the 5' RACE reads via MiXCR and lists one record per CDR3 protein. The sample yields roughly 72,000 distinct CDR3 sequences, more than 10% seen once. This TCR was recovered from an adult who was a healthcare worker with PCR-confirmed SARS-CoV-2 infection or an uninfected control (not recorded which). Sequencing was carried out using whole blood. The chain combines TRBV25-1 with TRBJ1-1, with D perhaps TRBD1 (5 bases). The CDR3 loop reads CASSGGANTEAFF. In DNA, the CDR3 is TGTGCCAGCAGTGGAGGGGCGAACACTGAAGCTTTCTTT.